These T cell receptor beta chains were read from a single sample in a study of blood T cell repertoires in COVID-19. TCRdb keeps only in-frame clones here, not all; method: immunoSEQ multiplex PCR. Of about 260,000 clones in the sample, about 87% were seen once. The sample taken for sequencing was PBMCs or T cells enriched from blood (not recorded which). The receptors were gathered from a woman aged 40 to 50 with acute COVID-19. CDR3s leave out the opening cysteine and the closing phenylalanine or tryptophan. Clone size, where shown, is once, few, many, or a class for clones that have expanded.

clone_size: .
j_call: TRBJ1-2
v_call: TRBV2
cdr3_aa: ASSDTSWGYT

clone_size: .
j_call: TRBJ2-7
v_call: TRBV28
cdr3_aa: ASSLWSPGAEQY

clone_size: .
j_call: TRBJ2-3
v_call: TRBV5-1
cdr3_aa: ASSLAGLAGGADTQY

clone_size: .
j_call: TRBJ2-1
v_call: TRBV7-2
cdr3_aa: ASSLVGGRLGNEQF

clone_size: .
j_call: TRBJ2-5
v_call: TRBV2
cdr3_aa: ASNNRENEETQY

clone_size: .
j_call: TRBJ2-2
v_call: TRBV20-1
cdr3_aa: SASGQIGELF

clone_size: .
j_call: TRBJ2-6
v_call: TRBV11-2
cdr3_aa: ASSLEAGHGANVLT

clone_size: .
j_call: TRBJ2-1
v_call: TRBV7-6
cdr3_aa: ASSLIRGLAANEQF

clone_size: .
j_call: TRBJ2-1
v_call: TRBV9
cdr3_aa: ASSVVPGLAGGPFYYEQF

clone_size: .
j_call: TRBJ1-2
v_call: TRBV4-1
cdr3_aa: ASSQDRYGYT

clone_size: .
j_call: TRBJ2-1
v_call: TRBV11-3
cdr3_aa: ASSSSILGSKQF

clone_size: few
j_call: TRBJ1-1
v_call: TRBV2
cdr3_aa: ASPVLVGNTEAF

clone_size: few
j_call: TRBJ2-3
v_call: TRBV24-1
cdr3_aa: ATSDQLAGFTDTQY

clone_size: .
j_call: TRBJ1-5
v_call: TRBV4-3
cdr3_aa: ASSQDFGINQPQH

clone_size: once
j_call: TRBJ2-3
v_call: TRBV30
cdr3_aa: AWSVAGAGLTDTQY

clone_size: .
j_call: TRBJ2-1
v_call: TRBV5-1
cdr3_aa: ASSLVSGEQF

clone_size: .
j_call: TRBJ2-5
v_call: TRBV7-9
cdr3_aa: ASSSGETQY

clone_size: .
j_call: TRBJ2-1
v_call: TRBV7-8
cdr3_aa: ASSLQQTEQF

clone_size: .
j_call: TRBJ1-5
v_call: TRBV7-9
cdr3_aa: ASSSLGTGNQPQH

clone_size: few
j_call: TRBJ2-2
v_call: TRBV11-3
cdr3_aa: ASSLDRAGANTGELF

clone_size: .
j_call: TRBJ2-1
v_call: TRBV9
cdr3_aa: ASSVYGKRGEQF

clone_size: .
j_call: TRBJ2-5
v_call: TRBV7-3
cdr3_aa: ASSRSITETQY

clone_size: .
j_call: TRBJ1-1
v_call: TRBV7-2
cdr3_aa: ASKRGYTEAF

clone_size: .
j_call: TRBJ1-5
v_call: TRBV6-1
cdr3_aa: ASSESVAEIWPQH

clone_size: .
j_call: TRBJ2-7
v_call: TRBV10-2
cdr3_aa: ASSGINPGVGYEQY

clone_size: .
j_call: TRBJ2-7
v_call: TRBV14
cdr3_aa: ASSQRGFPYEQY

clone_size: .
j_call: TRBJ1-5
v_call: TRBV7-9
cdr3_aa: ASSRQGSNQPQH

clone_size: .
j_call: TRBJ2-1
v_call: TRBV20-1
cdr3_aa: SASIISYNEQF

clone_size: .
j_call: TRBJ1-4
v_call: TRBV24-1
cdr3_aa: ATSDPGSFDEKLF

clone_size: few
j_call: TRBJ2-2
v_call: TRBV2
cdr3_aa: ASRAGTDTGELF

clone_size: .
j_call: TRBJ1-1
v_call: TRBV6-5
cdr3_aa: ASSLGPTGDTEAF

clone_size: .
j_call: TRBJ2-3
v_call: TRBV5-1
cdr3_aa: ASSSGTSVQSDTQY

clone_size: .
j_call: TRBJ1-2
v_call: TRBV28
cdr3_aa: ASRPGTRPYGYT